This section outlines one T cell receptor beta chain sequence together with its context. Its antigen remains unidentified. Prior autoimmune disease or systemic immunosuppression barred patients. The data derive from a study of OX40 agonist ivuxolimab in advanced cancers. Across the whole study: Participants, 82.7% male, averaged roughly 55 years of age, ranging from about 23 to 79. Overall study results and limits: Some of the nonresponding patients also showed low levels of normalized T-cell clonal expansion. Within 6 weeks, CD4+ and CD8+ blood T cells expanded clonally at 0.1 to 3.0 mg/kg.

CDR1 and CDR2 from the germline V gene are SNHLY and FYNNEI. The CDR3 consists of 16 residues. With V trimmed by 6 bases and J by 2 bases, 10 bases remained unmatched. The assay was immunoSEQ multiplex PCR, and TCRdb's table has in-frame clones only and misses some. The repertoire holds 60,000 to 85,000 clones, with around 94% as singletons. The source was CD4+ or CD8+ T cells sorted from blood, collected in a trial of the OX40 agonist ivuxolimab. The clonotype originates from an adult with an advanced solid tumor such as melanoma, head and neck, liver or kidney cancer. This chain joins TRBV2 and TRBJ2-3; 8 nucleotides match TRBD2. In DNA form, the CDR3 reads TGTGCCAGCAGCCTCTGGGTAGCGGGGTACACAGATACGCAGTATTTT. Translation gives CASSLWVAGYTDTQYF.